The T cell receptor beta chain described here comes from a study of cytomegalovirus exposure and HLA in healthy donors. Study observations and caveats: It was 164 TCR beta chains that were listed as cytomegalovirus-associated.

PCR amplification relied on 60 Vbeta primers (plus 13 Jbeta primers). Profiled with immunoSEQ multiplex PCR; TCRdb holds only in-frame clones, not every one. This table has fewer than 250,000 clones, about 81% appearing once. Trimming pared 6 bases from V and 0 bases from J, leaving 9 bases between. This CDR3 comprises 14 residues. Germline CDR1 is MNHEY and CDR2 is SVGAGI. Concerning this clone itself: No antigen is known for it. This specimen includes other DNA sequences encoding the same CDR3.

The sequenced material came from PBMCs. The V call is TRBV6-5, the J call TRBJ1-3; maybe TRBD1 (6 bases). This receptor was obtained from a man aged 40-49 years in good health and CMV-seropositive. The CDR3 DNA sequence: TGTGCCAGCAGACAGGGTATCTCTGGAAACACCATATATTTT. Encoded protein: CASRQGISGNTIYF.